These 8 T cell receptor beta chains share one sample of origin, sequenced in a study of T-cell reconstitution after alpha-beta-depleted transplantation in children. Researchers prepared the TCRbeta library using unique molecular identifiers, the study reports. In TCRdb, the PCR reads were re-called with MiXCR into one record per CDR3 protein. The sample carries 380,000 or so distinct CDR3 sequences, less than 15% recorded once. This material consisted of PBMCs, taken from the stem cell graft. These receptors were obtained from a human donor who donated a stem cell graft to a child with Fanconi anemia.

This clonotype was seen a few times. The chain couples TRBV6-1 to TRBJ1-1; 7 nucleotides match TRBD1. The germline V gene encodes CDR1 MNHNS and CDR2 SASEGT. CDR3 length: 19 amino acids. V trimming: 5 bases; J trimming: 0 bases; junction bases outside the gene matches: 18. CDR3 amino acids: CASSPYKTGSGPMNTEAFF. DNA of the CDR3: TGTGCCAGCAGTCCTTATAAGACAGGGAGTGGCCCTATGAACACTGAAGCTTTCTTT.

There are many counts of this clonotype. CDR3 protein: CASSLWTGREQFF. DNA for the CDR3: TGTGCCAGCAGCCTGTGGACAGGCAGAGAGCAGTTCTTC. This sequence joins TRBV7-9 and TRBJ2-1, with 7 bases aligning to TRBD1. After removal of 5 bases from V and 10 bases from J, the junction contained 8 bases not matched to a gene. The CDR3 is 13 residues long. In germline, CDR1 is SEHNR, CDR2 FQNEAQ (reference sequence).

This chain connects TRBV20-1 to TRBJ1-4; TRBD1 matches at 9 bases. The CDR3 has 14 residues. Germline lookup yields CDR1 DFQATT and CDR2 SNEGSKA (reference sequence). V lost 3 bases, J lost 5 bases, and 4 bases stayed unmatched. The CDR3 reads CSARRDRGNEKLFF. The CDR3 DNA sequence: TGCAGTGCTAGGAGAGACAGGGGGAATGAAAAACTGTTTTTT.

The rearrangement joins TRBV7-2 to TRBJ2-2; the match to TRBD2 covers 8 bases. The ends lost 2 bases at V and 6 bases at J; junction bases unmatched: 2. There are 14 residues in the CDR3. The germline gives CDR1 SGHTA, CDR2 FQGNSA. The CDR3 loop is CASSLSGGAGELFF. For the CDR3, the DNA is TGTGCCAGCAGCTTATCCGGGGGGGCCGGGGAGCTGTTTTTT. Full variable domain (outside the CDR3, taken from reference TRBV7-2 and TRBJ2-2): GAGVSQSPSNKVTEKGKDVELRCDPISGHTALYWYRQSLGQGLEFLIYFQGNSAPDKSGLPSDRFSAERTGGSVSTLTIQRTQQEDSAVYLCASSLSGGAGELFFGEGSRLTVL.

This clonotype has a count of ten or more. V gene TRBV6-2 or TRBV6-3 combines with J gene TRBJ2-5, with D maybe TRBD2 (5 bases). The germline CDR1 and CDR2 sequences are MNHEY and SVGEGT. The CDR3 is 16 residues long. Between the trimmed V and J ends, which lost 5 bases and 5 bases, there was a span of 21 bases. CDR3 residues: CASSTGGATSEETQYF. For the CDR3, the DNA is TGTGCCAGCAGTACCGGAGGAGCCACTTCGGAGGAGACCCAGTACTTC.

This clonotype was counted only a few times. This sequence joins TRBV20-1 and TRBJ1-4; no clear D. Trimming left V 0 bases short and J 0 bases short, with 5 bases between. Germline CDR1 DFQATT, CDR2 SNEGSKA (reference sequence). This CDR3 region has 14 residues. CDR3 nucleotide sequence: TGCAGTGCTAGAGAGGTTGCAACTAATGAAAAACTGTTTTTT. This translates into CSAREVATNEKLFF.

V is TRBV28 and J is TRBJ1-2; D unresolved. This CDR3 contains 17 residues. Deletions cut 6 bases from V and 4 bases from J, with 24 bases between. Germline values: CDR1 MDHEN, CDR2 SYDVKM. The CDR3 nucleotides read TGTGCCAGCAGCCCGCTTGTGGAGGCAGTCGGTGTCTATGGCTACACCTTC. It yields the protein CASSPLVEAVGVYGYTF.

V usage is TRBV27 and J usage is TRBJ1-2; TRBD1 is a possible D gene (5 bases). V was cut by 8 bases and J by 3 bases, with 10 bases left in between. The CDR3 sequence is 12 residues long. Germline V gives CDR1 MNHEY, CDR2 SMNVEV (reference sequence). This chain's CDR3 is CASRGCDYGYTF. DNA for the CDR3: TGTGCCAGCCGGGGGTGCGACTATGGCTACACCTTC.